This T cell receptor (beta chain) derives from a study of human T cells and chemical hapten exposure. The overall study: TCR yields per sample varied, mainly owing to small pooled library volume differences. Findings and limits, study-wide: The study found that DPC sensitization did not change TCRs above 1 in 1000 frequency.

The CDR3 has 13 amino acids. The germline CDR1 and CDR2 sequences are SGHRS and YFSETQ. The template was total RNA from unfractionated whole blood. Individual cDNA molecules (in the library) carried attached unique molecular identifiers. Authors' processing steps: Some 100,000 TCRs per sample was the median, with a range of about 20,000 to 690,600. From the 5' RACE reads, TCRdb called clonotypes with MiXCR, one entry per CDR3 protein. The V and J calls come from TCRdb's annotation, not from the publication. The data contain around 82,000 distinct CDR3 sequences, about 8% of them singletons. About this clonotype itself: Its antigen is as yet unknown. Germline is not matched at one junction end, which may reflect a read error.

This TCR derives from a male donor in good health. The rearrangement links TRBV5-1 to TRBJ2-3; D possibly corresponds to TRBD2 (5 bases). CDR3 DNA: TGCACCAGCAGCTTCGGGATCACAGATACGCAGTATTTT. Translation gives CTSSFGITDTQYF.